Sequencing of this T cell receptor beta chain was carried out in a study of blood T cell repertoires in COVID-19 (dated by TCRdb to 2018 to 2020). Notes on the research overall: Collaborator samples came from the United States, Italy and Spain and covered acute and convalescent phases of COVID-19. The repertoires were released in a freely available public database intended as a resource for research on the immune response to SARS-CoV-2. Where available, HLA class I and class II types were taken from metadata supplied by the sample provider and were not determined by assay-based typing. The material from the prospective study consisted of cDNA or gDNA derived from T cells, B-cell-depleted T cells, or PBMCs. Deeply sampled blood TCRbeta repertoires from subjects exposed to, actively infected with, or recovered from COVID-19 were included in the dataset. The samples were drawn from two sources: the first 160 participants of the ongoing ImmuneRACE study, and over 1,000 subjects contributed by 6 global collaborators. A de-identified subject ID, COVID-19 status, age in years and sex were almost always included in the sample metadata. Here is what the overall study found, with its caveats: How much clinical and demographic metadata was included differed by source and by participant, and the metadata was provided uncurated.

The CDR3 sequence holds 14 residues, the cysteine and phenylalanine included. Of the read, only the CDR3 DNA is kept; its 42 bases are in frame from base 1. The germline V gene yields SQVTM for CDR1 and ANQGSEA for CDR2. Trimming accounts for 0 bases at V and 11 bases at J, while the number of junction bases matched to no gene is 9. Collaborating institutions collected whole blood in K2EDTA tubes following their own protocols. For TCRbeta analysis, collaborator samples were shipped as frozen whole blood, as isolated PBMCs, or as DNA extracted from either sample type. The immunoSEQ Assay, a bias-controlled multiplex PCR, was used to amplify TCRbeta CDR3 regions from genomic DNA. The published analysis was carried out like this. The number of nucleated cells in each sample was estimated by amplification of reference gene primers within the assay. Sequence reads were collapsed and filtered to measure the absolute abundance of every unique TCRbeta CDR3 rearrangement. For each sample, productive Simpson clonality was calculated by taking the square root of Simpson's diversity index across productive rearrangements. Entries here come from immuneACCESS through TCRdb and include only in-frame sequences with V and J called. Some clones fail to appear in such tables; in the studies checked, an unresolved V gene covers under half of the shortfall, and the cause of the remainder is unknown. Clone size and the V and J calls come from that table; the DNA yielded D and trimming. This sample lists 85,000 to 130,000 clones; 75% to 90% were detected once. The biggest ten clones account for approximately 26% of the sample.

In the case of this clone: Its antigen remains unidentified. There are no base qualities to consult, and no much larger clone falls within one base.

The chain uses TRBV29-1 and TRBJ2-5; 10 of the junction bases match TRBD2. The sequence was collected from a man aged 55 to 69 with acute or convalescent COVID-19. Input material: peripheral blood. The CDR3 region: CSVEDSAGLAVQYF. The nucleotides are TGCAGCGTTGAAGATAGCGCAGGACTAGCGGTTCAGTACTTC.